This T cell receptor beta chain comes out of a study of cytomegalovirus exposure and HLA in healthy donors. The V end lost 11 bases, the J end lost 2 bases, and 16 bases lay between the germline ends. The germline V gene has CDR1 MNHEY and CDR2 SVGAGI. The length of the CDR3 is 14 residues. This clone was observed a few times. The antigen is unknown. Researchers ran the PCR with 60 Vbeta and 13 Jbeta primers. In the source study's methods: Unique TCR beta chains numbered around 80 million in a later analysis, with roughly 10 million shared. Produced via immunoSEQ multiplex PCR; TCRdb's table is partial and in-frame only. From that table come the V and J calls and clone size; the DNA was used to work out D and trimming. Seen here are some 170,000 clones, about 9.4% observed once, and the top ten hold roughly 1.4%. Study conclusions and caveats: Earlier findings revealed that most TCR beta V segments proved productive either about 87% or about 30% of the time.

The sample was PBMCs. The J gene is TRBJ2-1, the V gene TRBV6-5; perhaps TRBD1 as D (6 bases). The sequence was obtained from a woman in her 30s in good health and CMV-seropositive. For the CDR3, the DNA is TGTGCCGCAAGTTCCAGGGGAACCTACAATGAGCAGTTCTTC. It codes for CAASSRGTYNEQFF.